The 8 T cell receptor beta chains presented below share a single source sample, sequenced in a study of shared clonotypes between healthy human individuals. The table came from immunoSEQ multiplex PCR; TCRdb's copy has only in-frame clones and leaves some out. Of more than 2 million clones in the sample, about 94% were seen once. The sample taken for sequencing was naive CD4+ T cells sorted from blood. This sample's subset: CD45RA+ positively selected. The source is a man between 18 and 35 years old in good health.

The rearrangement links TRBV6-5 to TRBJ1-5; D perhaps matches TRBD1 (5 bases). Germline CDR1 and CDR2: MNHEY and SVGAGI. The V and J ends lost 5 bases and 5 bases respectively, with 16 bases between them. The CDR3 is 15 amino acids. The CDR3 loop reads CASSPTLGVHQPQHF. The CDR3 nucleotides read TGTGCCAGCAGTCCAACTTTAGGGGTACATCAGCCCCAGCATTTT.

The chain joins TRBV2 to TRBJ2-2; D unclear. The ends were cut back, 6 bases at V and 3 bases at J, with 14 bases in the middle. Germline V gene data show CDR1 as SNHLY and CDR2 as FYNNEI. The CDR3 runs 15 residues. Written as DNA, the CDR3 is TGTGCCAGCAGGGCATATTCCACGGACACCGGGGAGCTGTTTTTT. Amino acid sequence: CASRAYSTDTGELFF.

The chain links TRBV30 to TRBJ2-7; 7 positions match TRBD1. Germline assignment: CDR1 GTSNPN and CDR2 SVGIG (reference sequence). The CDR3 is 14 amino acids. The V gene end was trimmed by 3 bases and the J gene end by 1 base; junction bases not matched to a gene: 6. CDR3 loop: CAWSQTGPSYEQYF. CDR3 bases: TGTGCCTGGAGCCAGACAGGGCCATCCTACGAGCAGTACTTC.

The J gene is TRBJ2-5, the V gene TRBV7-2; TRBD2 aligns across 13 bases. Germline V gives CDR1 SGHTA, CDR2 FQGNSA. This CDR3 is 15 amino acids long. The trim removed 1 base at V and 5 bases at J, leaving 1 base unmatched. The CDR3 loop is CASSLELAGGETQYF. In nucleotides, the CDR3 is TGTGCCAGCAGCTTAGAACTAGCGGGGGGGGAGACCCAGTACTTC.

The DNA for the CDR3 is TGTGCCAGCAGCTTGGCAGGGTTCGAAGCCCAGCATTTT. Amino acid sequence: CASSLAGFEAQHF. V and J are TRBV5-5 and TRBJ1-5; TRBD1 might be the D (5 bases). V was clipped by 0 bases and J by 11 bases, with 12 bases between them. This CDR3 is built from 13 residues. The germline CDR1 and CDR2 sequences are SGHKS and YYEKEE (reference sequence).

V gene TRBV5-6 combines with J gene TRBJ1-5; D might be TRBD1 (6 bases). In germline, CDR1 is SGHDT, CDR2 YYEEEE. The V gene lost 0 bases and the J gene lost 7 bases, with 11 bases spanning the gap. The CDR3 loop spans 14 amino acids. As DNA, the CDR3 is TGTGCCAGCAGCTTGGCAGGGGTGGGCCAGCCCCAGCATTTT. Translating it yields CASSLAGVGQPQHF.

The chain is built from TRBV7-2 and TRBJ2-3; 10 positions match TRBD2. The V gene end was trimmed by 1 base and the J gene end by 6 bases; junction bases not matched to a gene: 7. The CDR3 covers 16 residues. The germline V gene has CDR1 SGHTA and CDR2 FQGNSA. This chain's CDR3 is CASSLEFLAGDDTQYF. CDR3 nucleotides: TGTGCCAGCAGCTTAGAGTTCCTAGCGGGAGATGATACGCAGTATTTT.

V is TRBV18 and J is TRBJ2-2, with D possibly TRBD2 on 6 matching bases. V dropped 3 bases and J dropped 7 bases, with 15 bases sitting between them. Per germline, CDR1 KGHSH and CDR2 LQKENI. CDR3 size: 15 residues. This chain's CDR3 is CASSPLGGDGGELFF. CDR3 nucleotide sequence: TGTGCCAGCTCACCCCTAGGAGGGGACGGCGGGGAGCTGTTTTTT.